The rows below give T cell receptor beta chains drawn from one sample of a study of T cell repertoires in cytomegalovirus infection. Their antigens remain unidentified. TCRdb re-analysed the reads in MiXCR, keeping a single row per CDR3 protein. The sample holds about half a million distinct CDR3 sequences; 33% are singletons and the top ten take 17%. The specimen was cultured PBMCs, collected from culture after CMV antigen stimulation. The receptors shown here come from a human donor in good health (CMV status not recorded). Some clones in this sample may be carry-over from other donors' samples. The CDR3 runs from the conserved cysteine through the conserved F or W. Fields, in order: CDR3 length, clone size, J gene, D gene, V gene, CDR3 protein, CDR3 DNA. The D gene is left open where the match is weak. A clone size is listed for some rows: how often the clone was seen (once, few, many), or a class if it is expanded.

17 | few | TRBJ2-1 | TRBD2 | TRBV20-1 | CSARDRSSGSSYNEQFF | TGCAGTGCTAGAGATAGGTCTAGCGGGAGCTCCTACAATGAGCAGTTCTTC
13 | - | TRBJ1-2 | - | TRBV6-1 | CASTASPTYGYTF | TGTGCCAGCACGGCCAGCCCTACTTATGGCTACACCTTC
13 | - | TRBJ2-5 | - | TRBV24-1 | CATSEGGGETQYF | TGTGCCACCAGTGAGGGAGGTGGAGAGACCCAGTACTTC
12 | once | TRBJ2-1 | - | TRBV5-5 | CASSLGVDEQFF | TGTGCCAGCAGCTTGGGGGTAGATGAGCAGTTCTTC
16 | - | TRBJ2-4 | TRBD2 | TRBV20-1 | CSARDGLAEAKNIQYF | TGCAGTGCCAGGGATGGACTAGCGGAAGCCAAAAACATTCAGTACTTC
20 | few | TRBJ2-3 | TRBD2 | TRBV7-9 | CASSLPSPASGRARTDTQYF | TGTGCCAGCAGCCTCCCATCCCCCGCTAGCGGGAGGGCGAGGACAGATACGCAGTATTTT
15 | - | TRBJ1-2 | - | TRBV5-4 | CASGLWGSGPYGYTF | TGTGCCAGCGGACTCTGGGGGTCCGGGCCCTATGGCTACACCTTC
14 | many | TRBJ2-2 | - | TRBV7-8 | CASSLVASAGELFF | TGTGCCAGCAGCTTAGTGGCCTCGGCCGGGGAGCTGTTTTTT
14 | - | TRBJ2-4 | - | TRBV2 | CASLGEWWENIQYF | TGTGCCAGCCTAGGGGAGTGGTGGGAAAACATTCAGTACTTC
16 | - | TRBJ2-2 | - | TRBV4-3 | CASSQDLTGYTGELFF | TGCGCCAGCAGCCAAGATCTCACTGGGTACACCGGGGAGCTGTTTTTT
15 | few | TRBJ1-5 | - | TRBV12-3/TRBV12-4 | CASSRGGYGNQPQHF | TGTGCCAGCAGTCGGGGAGGGTATGGTAATCAGCCCCAGCATTTT
16 | few | TRBJ2-2 | TRBD2 | TRBV15 | CATSPSGLAGTGELFF | TGTGCCACCAGCCCCTCGGGACTAGCGGGCACCGGGGAGCTGTTTTTT
17 | - | TRBJ1-2 | - | TRBV3-1 | CASSHARERIAGYGYTF | TGTGCCAGCAGCCACGCGAGGGAAAGGATCGCTGGCTATGGCTACACCTTC
14 | - | TRBJ1-1 | TRBD1 | TRBV4-1 | CARSRQGSNTEAFF | TGCGCCCGATCCCGACAGGGATCCAACACTGAAGCTTTCTTT
13 | - | TRBJ1-1 | - | TRBV4-1 | CASSYTMNTEAFF | TGCGCCAGCAGCTACACAATGAACACTGAAGCTTTCTTT
18 | - | TRBJ2-1 | TRBD2 | TRBV12-3/TRBV12-4 | CASSFTFGGSPSYNEQFF | TGTGCCAGCAGTTTTACATTCGGCGGGAGCCCTTCCTACAATGAGCAGTTCTTC
15 | - | TRBJ2-5 | - | TRBV4-3 | CASSQDSRGWKTQYF | TGCGCCAGCAGCCAAGATAGTAGGGGTTGGAAGACCCAGTACTTC
17 | - | TRBJ2-2 | TRBD2 | TRBV7-6 | CASSFWTSGRNTGELFF | TGTGCCAGCAGCTTCTGGACTAGCGGGAGAAACACCGGGGAGCTGTTTTTT
13 | once | TRBJ1-2 | TRBD1 | TRBV15 | CATSRGQVYGYTF | TGTGCCACCAGCAGGGGACAGGTCTATGGCTACACCTTC
18 | few | TRBJ1-2 | TRBD1 | TRBV19 | CASSTIAGQGSSFYGYTF | TGTGCCAGTAGTACCATCGCGGGACAGGGTTCCTCTTTCTATGGCTACACCTTC
13 | - | TRBJ1-5 | - | TRBV24-1 | CATSGNLDQPQHF | TGTGCCACCAGTGGTAACCTGGATCAGCCCCAGCATTTT
19 | - | TRBJ1-1 | - | TRBV6-2/TRBV6-3 | CASSYPWRWIQAVNTEAFF | TGTGCCAGCAGTTACCCGTGGCGATGGATCCAGGCCGTAAACACTGAAGCTTTCTTT
15 | - | TRBJ1-6 | - | TRBV7-2 | CASSQTGNYNSPLHF | TGTGCCAGCAGCCAAACAGGGAACTATAATTCACCCCTCCACTTT
14 | few | TRBJ1-5 | - | TRBV6-6 | CASGGPQHYQPQHF | TGTGCCAGCGGGGGTCCCCAGCATTATCAGCCCCAGCATTTT
14 | - | TRBJ2-7 | TRBD1 | TRBV20-1 | CSARSGQGAFEQYF | TGCAGTGCTAGATCGGGACAGGGGGCTTTCGAGCAGTACTTC
15 | - | TRBJ2-2 | - | TRBV6-2/TRBV6-3 | CASTTKLQGSGELFF | TGTGCCAGCACTACTAAACTACAGGGATCCGGGGAGCTGTTTTTT
16 | few | TRBJ2-1 | - | TRBV7-8 | CASSLGSGVSYNEQFF | TGTGCCAGCAGCCTCGGGAGTGGGGTTTCCTACAATGAGCAGTTCTTC
15 | - | TRBJ2-5 | TRBD2 | TRBV28 | CASRASSGRPETQYF | TGTGCCAGCAGGGCATCTAGCGGGAGACCGGAGACCCAGTACTTC
17 | - | TRBJ1-1 | - | TRBV20-1 | CSAARAGGASVNTEAFF | TGCAGTGCCGCTAGGGCGGGGGGCGCGTCGGTGAACACTGAAGCTTTCTTT
15 | few | TRBJ2-1 | TRBD2 | TRBV4-1 | CASRGVSGSYNEQFF | TGCGCCAGCCGCGGTGTTAGCGGGAGTTACAATGAGCAGTTCTTC
15 | - | TRBJ2-5 | - | TRBV27 | CASSAEHIPEETQYF | TGTGCCAGCAGTGCGGAACATATCCCGGAGGAGACCCAGTACTTC
18 | - | TRBJ2-3 | - | TRBV27 | CASRRARRAGSGTDTQYF | TGTGCCAGCAGGAGGGCGCGCAGGGCGGGATCGGGCACAGATACGCAGTATTTT
16 | - | TRBJ1-4 | TRBD1 | TRBV27 | CASSPERTGPNEKLFF | TGTGCCAGCAGTCCCGAACGGACAGGGCCTAATGAAAAACTGTTTTTT
13 | - | TRBJ2-1 | TRBD2 | TRBV7-8 | CASSRREGFEQFF | TGTGCCAGCAGCCGTAGGGAGGGGTTTGAGCAGTTCTTC
11 | many | TRBJ2-1 | - | TRBV7-9 | CAIALHNEQFF | TGTGCCATCGCACTGCACAATGAGCAGTTCTTC
13 | - | TRBJ1-2 | - | TRBV28 | CASSAVWAGGYTF | TGTGCCAGCAGTGCCGTATGGGCAGGGGGCTACACCTTC
14 | - | TRBJ2-1 | - | TRBV27 | CASSFSRGNDEQFF | TGTGCCAGCAGTTTTTCAAGGGGCAACGATGAGCAGTTCTTC
16 | - | TRBJ2-5 | TRBD2 | TRBV5-1 | CASSLAGTSGRETQYF | TGCGCCAGCAGCTTGGCCGGGACTAGCGGGAGAGAGACCCAGTACTTC
14 | - | TRBJ2-7 | TRBD2 | TRBV7-3 | CASSDRVAGAKQYF | TGTGCCAGCAGTGATCGCGTGGCGGGAGCGAAGCAGTACTTC
15 | - | TRBJ2-7 | TRBD2 | TRBV6-2/TRBV6-3 | CASTQSTSGTGEQYF | TGTGCCAGCACCCAATCGACTAGCGGCACGGGCGAGCAGTACTTC
13 | few | TRBJ2-5 | - | TRBV19 | CASSARARETQYF | TGTGCCAGTAGTGCCAGGGCGCGGGAGACCCAGTACTTC
14 | - | TRBJ2-7 | TRBD2 | TRBV20-1 | CSAVLAGGSYEQYF | TGCAGTGCCGTACTAGCGGGGGGATCTTACGAGCAGTACTTC
15 | - | TRBJ2-2 | - | TRBV7-2 | CASSPRAPHTGELFF | TGTGCCAGCAGCCCCCGAGCGCCTCACACCGGGGAGCTGTTTTTT
17 | - | TRBJ2-5 | TRBD1 | TRBV20-1 | CSARAQRLGQGVETQYF | TGCAGTGCTAGGGCACAGAGGCTGGGACAGGGTGTCGAGACCCAGTACTTC
14 | - | TRBJ2-3 | - | TRBV20-1 | CSALLPGTTDTQYF | TGCAGTGCCCTCCTCCCCGGGACGACAGATACGCAGTATTTT
13 | - | TRBJ2-5 | TRBD1 | TRBV5-4 | CASSLDRGKTQYF | TGTGCCAGCAGCTTGGACAGGGGGAAGACCCAGTACTTC
16 | - | TRBJ2-1 | TRBD2 | TRBV10-1 | CASSEFRTSVDNEQFF | TGCGCCAGCAGTGAGTTTAGGACTAGCGTTGACAATGAGCAGTTCTTC
15 | few | TRBJ2-1 | TRBD2 | TRBV6-4 | CASSKTSGKGNEQFF | TGTGCCAGCAGTAAGACTAGCGGGAAGGGCAATGAGCAGTTCTTC
15 | few | TRBJ2-1 | - | TRBV19 | CASRIAVSSYNEQFF | TGTGCCAGTAGGATAGCGGTGAGCTCCTACAATGAGCAGTTCTTC
16 | few | TRBJ2-7 | TRBD2 | TRBV7-6 | CASSPPSGRALDEQYF | TGTGCCAGCAGCCCTCCTAGCGGGAGGGCCTTAGACGAGCAGTACTTC
14 | - | TRBJ1-5 | - | TRBV24-1 | CATRDGHENQPQHF | TGTGCCACCAGGGATGGGCACGAGAATCAGCCCCAGCATTTT
21 | - | TRBJ1-5 | TRBD1 | TRBV6-2/TRBV6-3 | CASSYSTTWGQESYSNQPQHF | TGTGCCAGCAGTTACTCGACGACCTGGGGACAGGAGTCGTATAGCAATCAGCCCCAGCATTTT
16 | many | TRBJ2-5 | TRBD2 | TRBV7-6 | CASSSSGRAVQETQYF | TGTGCCAGCAGCTCCTCCGGGAGGGCCGTACAAGAGACCCAGTACTTC
14 | few | TRBJ1-3 | - | TRBV5-6 | CASSRRQGGHTIYF | TGTGCCAGCAGCCGGCGGCAGGGAGGGCACACCATATATTTT
13 | - | TRBJ1-2 | TRBD1 | TRBV28 | CASSGTGGRGYTF | TGTGCCAGTTCCGGGACAGGGGGTAGGGGCTACACCTTC
15 | few | TRBJ1-1 | - | TRBV6-5 | CASSYSRQANTEAFF | TGTGCCAGCAGTTACTCACGTCAAGCGAACACTGAAGCTTTCTTT
18 | few | TRBJ2-5 | TRBD2 | TRBV5-6 | CASSLGWGLAGLQETQYF | TGTGCCAGCAGCTTGGGATGGGGACTAGCGGGACTCCAAGAGACCCAGTACTTC